Following are 4 T cell receptor beta chains from one sample sequenced in a study of a mutant IDH1 vaccine in newly diagnosed glioma. Stated time point: week 23, last vaccination. It was 300 ug of mutant IDH1 20-mer peptide that made up each vaccine dose, given with topical imiquimod. For these receptors, no antigen is known. Profiling relied on immunoSEQ multiplex PCR, and the TCRdb table lists in-frame clones only, not all of them. The sample comprises just over 65,000 clones, over 75% of which are singletons, and about an eighth rests with the top ten. Sequenced material: PBMCs, taken from a glioma patient whose treatment included an IDH1 peptide vaccine. These receptors were taken from a young man with glioma.

This chain joins TRBV6-1 and TRBJ1-2, with 10 bases lining up with TRBD1. The V gene's germline CDR1 is MNHNS and CDR2 SASEGT. V trimming: 2 bases; J trimming: 2 bases; junction bases outside the gene matches: 5. CDR3 length: 16 residues. CDR3 sequence: CASSEWSDRGNYGYTF. The CDR3 region has the DNA TGTGCCAGCAGTGAATGGTCGGACAGGGGGAACTATGGCTACACCTTC.

This clone was recorded once. The chain employs TRBV6-1 and TRBJ2-2; D is undetermined. The V and J ends lost 2 bases and 6 bases respectively, with 7 bases between them. Germline V gene sequence: CDR1 MNHNS, CDR2 SASEGT. The length of the CDR3 is 13 residues. The CDR3, as DNA: TGTGCCAGCAGTGAAAAGAGGTCCGGGGAGCTGTTTTTT. It encodes CASSEKRSGELFF.

J is TRBJ1-2 and V is TRBV19; no reliable D call. Trimming left V 1 base short and J 0 bases short, with 6 bases between. The length of the CDR3 is 14 residues. Germline CDR1 and CDR2: LNHDA and SQIVND (reference sequence). In nucleotides, the CDR3 is TGTGCCAGTAGTATAGTTGGCACTAACTATGGCTACACCTTC. Protein product: CASSIVGTNYGYTF.

This clone showed up just a few times. The rearrangement uses TRBV7-9 and TRBJ1-1, with a weak D call TRBD1 (6 bases). Trimming removed 1 base at V and 4 bases at J, with 7 bases between. The CDR3 extends over 13 amino acids. Germline V CDR1 and CDR2: SEHNR, FQNEAQ (reference sequence). This CDR3 is CASSLGGATEAFF. The CDR3 nucleotides are TGTGCCAGCAGCTTAGGGGGGGCCACTGAAGCTTTCTTT.